This TCR beta chain originates from a study of blood T cells in healthy people across ages. Donors each provided about 10 milliliters of peripheral blood. Primed by a sample-barcoded 5' primer and a J-beta primer mix, a second PCR proceeded for about 7 to 12 cycles. MiXCR, applied by TCRdb to the 5' RACE reads, yields one record per CDR3 protein. The sample includes about 830,000 distinct CDR3 sequences, approximately 59% of them seen just once. Per the germline V gene, CDR1 is SEHNR and CDR2 is FQNEAQ (reference sequence). Trimming removed 1 base at V and 6 bases at J, with 14 bases between. The CDR3 is 15 residues long.

The gene calls are TRBV7-9 and TRBJ2-3; tentative D call: TRBD1 (5 bases). This clonotype originated in a man between 25 and 39 years old in good health. The sample taken for sequencing was blood. CDR3 residues: CASSLGTKGSDTQYF. CDR3 DNA: TGTGCCAGCAGCTTAGGGACGAAGGGGTCGGATACGCAGTATTTT.